The 16 T cell receptor beta chains below come from one sample, sequenced in a study of T cells in tuberculosis. The time point was: new active TB diagnosis, blood taken before or within 7 days of starting treatment. The repertoire was sequenced with immunoSEQ multiplex PCR; TCRdb's copy has only in-frame clones and lacks some. The table lists roughly 34,000 clones, roughly 93% of them singletons. Source: PBMCs, taken at tuberculosis diagnosis. Every receptor here comes from an adult with tuberculosis.

The chain couples TRBV12-2 to TRBJ2-3; the table's D gene call, TRBD1, was not cross checked with the DNA. TRBV12-2 is listed as a pseudogene. The CDR3 sequence is 15 residues long. Written as DNA, the CDR3 is TGTGCAAGTCGCTTAGCCGGGACAGTGGCAGATACGCAGTATTTT. Protein sequence: CASRLAGTVADTQYF.

The V and J genes are TRBV5-1 and TRBJ2-1, with D perhaps matching TRBD1 (7 bases). The V and J ends lost 1 base and 5 bases respectively, with 10 bases between them. The CDR3 covers 14 residues. Germline V gene data show CDR1 as SGHRS and CDR2 as YFSETQ. The DNA of the CDR3 is TGCGCCAGCAGCTTGCAGGGGGAGGACAATGAGCAGTTCTTC. Translating it yields CASSLQGEDNEQFF.

The chain couples TRBV27 to TRBJ1-1; no firm D call. Per germline, CDR1 MNHEY and CDR2 SMNVEV (reference sequence). Deletions cut 2 bases from V and 4 bases from J, with 11 bases between. This CDR3 is 14 amino acids long. The CDR3 coding sequence is TGTGCCAGCAGTTTAGGGCATCTGGGCACTGAAGCTTTCTTT. Protein sequence: CASSLGHLGTEAFF.

V gene TRBV6-1 combines with J gene TRBJ2-1; 7 bases fit TRBD1. This CDR3 is built from 15 residues. CDR1 is MNHNS, CDR2 SASEGT, per germline. Trimming removed 10 bases from V and 0 bases from J; junction bases left unmatched: 9. The CDR3 DNA is TGTGCCACGGACAGGCCTGATAGCTCCTACAATGAGCAGTTCTTC. Protein sequence: CATDRPDSSYNEQFF.

In DNA, the CDR3 is TGTGCCAGCAGCCTTGGCTGGGGACAGGGTATAAGGTTGAATAATGAAAAACTGTTTTTT. It encodes CASSLGWGQGIRLNNEKLFF. The V gene is TRBV7-6, the J gene TRBJ1-4; 9 nucleotides match TRBD1. The V gene end was trimmed by 5 bases and the J gene end by 4 bases; junction bases not matched to a gene: 20. Germline CDR1 reads SGHVS; CDR2 reads FNYEAQ. The CDR3 is 20 amino acids.

V and J are TRBV11-2 and TRBJ2-5, with a tentative D call TRBD2 (7 bases). Trimming pared 1 base from V and 4 bases from J, leaving 13 bases between. This CDR3 is 15 amino acids long. Germline V gene sequence: CDR1 SGHAT, CDR2 FQNNGV. CDR3 sequence: CASSLGGGPSETQYF. CDR3 coding DNA: TGTGCCAGCAGCTTAGGGGGGGGGCCGTCAGAGACCCAGTACTTC.

This rearrangement joins TRBV18 to TRBJ1-2, with TRBD1 matching over 8 bases. The CDR3 spans 15 residues. The germline CDR1 and CDR2 sequences are KGHSH and LQKENI. V dropped 3 bases and J dropped 4; count of bases not matched to a gene: 7. CDR3 DNA: TGTGCCAGCTCACCTTCAGGACAGGGCAGCTATGGCTACACCTTC. Its translation: CASSPSGQGSYGYTF. Drawing the rest from reference TRBV18 and TRBJ1-2, the complete variable domain is NAGVMQNPRHLVRRRGQEARLRCSPMKGHSHVYWYRQLPEEGLKFMVYLQKENIIDESGMPKERFSAEFPKEGPSILRIQQVVRGDSAAYFCASSPSGQGSYGYTFGSGTRLTVV.

V usage is TRBV6-1 and J usage is TRBJ1-5; TRBD1 matches 9 bases. This CDR3 contains 16 residues. CDR1 and CDR2 from the germline V gene are MNHNS and SASEGT. With V trimmed by 2 bases and J by 7 bases, 9 bases remained unmatched. The CDR3 region has the DNA TGTGCCAGCAGTGAATTGGGGACAGGGTTCGACCAGCCCCAGCATTTT. Translating gives CASSELGTGFDQPQHF.

The chain carries TRBV10-3 and TRBJ1-2, with a possible D match to TRBD1 (5 bases). Trimming took 0 bases from V and 2 from J, leaving 7 bases between them. Per germline, CDR1 ENHRY and CDR2 SYGVKD. CDR3 length: 14 amino acids. CDR3 amino acids: CAISESGGNYGYTF. The CDR3 bases are TGTGCCATCAGTGAGTCCGGGGGGAACTATGGCTACACCTTC.

The V call is TRBV10-2, the J call TRBJ1-5; TRBD1 agrees at 7 bases. The CDR3 consists of 13 residues. Germline V CDR1 and CDR2: WSHSY, SAAADI. After removal of 8 bases from V and 0 bases from J, the junction contained 1 base not matched to a gene. The CDR3 DNA reads as TGCGCCAGCGGGGACAGTAGCAATCAGCCCCAGCATTTT. Translated: CASGDSSNQPQHF.

Here the CDR3 DNA reads TGTGCCAGCAGTTTGAGCCCCTCCTACGAGCAGTACTTC. It encodes CASSLSPSYEQYF. The chain employs TRBV27 and TRBJ2-7; D not certain. CDR3 size: 13 residues. Germline CDR1 and CDR2: MNHEY and SMNVEV (reference sequence). V lost 3 bases to trimming and J lost 0 bases, with 6 bases between them.

V and J are TRBV7-9 and TRBJ2-3, with 10 positions matching TRBD2. Germline V gene data show CDR1 as SEHNR and CDR2 as FQNEAQ (reference sequence). The CDR3 extends over 17 amino acids. The V gene end was trimmed by 7 bases and the J gene end by 0 bases; junction bases not matched to a gene: 10. CDR3 nucleotide sequence: TGTGCCAGCACCCTGCTAGCGGGGGCCCCTAGCACAGATACGCAGTATTTT. It specifies CASTLLAGAPSTDTQYF.

This rearrangement joins TRBV4-1 to TRBJ1-2, with 7 bases identical to TRBD1. The CDR3 extends over 14 amino acids. Germline V CDR1 and CDR2: MGHRA, YSYEKL. The trim removed 2 bases at V and 4 bases at J, leaving 4 bases unmatched. In nucleotides, the CDR3 is TGCGCCAGCAGCCAAATCCGGGACAGCTATGGCTACACCTTC. This encodes CASSQIRDSYGYTF.

The rearrangement joins TRBV11-2 to TRBJ2-7; 9 bases align to TRBD1. There are 13 residues in the CDR3. Germline V lookup: CDR1 SGHAT, CDR2 FQNNGV. Trimming took 8 bases from V and 2 from J; bases not matched to a gene: 4. The CDR3 reads CASGGTGTYEQYF. The CDR3 DNA sequence: TGTGCCAGCGGAGGGACAGGGACCTACGAGCAGTACTTC.

This sequence joins TRBV19 and TRBJ1-2, with D perhaps matching TRBD1 (5 bases). Germline loops: CDR1 LNHDA, CDR2 SQIVND (reference sequence). This CDR3 spans 13 amino acids. Trimming removed 4 bases at V and 1 base at J, with 7 bases between. CDR3: CASSTTVNYGYTF. In DNA, the CDR3 is TGTGCCAGTAGTACGACAGTTAACTATGGCTACACCTTC. The full variable domain, rest sourced from reference TRBV19 and TRBJ1-2, is DGGITQSPKYLFRKEGQNVTLSCEQNLNHDAMYWYRQDPGQGLRLIYYSQIVNDFQKGDIAEGYSVSREKKESFPLTVTSAQKNPTAFYLCASSTTVNYGYTFGSGTRLTVV.

The chain carries TRBV12-2 and TRBJ2-7; the tabulated D call, TRBD1, remains unverified against the DNA. TRBV12-2 is classified as a pseudogene. CDR3 size: 18 residues. The CDR3 DNA reads as TGTGCAAGTCGCTTAGCCAGGGACAGGGGTGGGACCACCTACGAGCAGTACTTC. Encoded protein: CASRLARDRGGTTYEQYF.